This T cell receptor (beta chain) was recovered during a study of Ad26.COV2.S vaccination and SARS-CoV-2 variants. Looking at the study overall: The donor belonged to the COV1001 Ad26.COV2.S trial arm. Recipients of Ad26.COV2.S got it intramuscularly, once or twice 56 days apart.

The protocol was immunoSEQ multiplex PCR, while the TCRdb copy is restricted to in-frame clones and leaves out a portion. The sample records around 370,000 clones, about 85% being singletons. Regarding treatment: around 19 received Ad26.COV2.S at low or high dose, single or two shots; about 5 received placebo; per-sample allocation not given. Material that was analyzed had been drawn on day 63 after the first vaccine or placebo injection. The sequence was obtained from a person aged 18 to 59 who received the Ad26.COV2.S COVID-19 vaccine or a placebo. Material: peripheral blood, obtained in a trial of Ad26.COV2.S vaccine versus placebo.

CDR3 nucleotides: TGTGCCAGCAGTTATGGCAGGGTCACTGAAGCTTTCTTT. It yields the protein CASSYGRVTEAFF. The chain recombines TRBV6-5 with TRBJ1-1; D is perhaps TRBD1 (5 bases). The CDR3 extends over 13 amino acids. The V end was cut by 3 bases, the J end by 4 bases, with 9 bases between. CDR1 and CDR2 (germline): MNHEY, SVGAGI.